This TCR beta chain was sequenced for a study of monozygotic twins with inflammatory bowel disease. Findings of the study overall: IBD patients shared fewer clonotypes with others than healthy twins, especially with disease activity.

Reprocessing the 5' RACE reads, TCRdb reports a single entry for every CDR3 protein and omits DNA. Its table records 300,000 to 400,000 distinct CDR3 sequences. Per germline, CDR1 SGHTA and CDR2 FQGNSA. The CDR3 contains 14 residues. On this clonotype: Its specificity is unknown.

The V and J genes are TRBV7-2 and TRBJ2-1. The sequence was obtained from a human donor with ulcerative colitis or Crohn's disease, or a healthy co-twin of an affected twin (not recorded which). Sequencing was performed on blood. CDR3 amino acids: CASSLESSYNEQFF.